This T cell receptor beta chain was obtained from a study of cytomegalovirus exposure and HLA in healthy donors. Germline CDR1 and CDR2: SGHTS and YDEGEE. Trimming cost V 4 bases and J 2 bases, with 12 bases left between them. The CDR3 consists of 15 residues. Assay: immunoSEQ multiplex PCR; the TCRdb copy retains only in-frame clones and omits some. The profile shows over 250,000 clones, approximately 86% of them singletons. The genes are TRBV5-8 and TRBJ2-2; TRBD1 is a possible D gene (6 bases). This sequence was found in a woman aged 18-29 years in good health and CMV-seronegative. What was sequenced was PBMCs. For the CDR3, the DNA is TGTGCCAGCAGCCCCCAACAGGGTAACACCGGGGAGCTGTTTTTT. It specifies CASSPQQGNTGELFF.